Below are 28 T cell receptor beta chains sequenced from a single sample in a study of tumor-infiltrating lymphocytes in primary liver carcinoma. Co-extraction of RNA and DNA was performed on about 18-30 mg of unsorted bulk tissue. TCR beta cDNA was reverse-transcribed from about 0.45 ug of total RNA. The reaction used a constant-region primer and ProtoScript II reverse transcriptase. Amplification in three nested multiplex PCR rounds with slightly modified ARM-PCR gave rise to TCR beta libraries. TRBV1-TRBV30 forward and Cbeta reverse primers drove the first two roughly 10-cycle rounds. TCRdb reprocessed the multiplex PCR reads with MiXCR, giving one entry per CDR3 protein. The table shows about 30,000 distinct CDR3 sequences, with 71% occurring only once. Material for sequencing was liver tumor tissue from sampling region 3. Sample subset: tumor region T3, left-lateral pole. These receptors were collected from a woman in her thirties with primary liver carcinoma and hepatitis B virus infection.

The chain has TRBV7-9 and TRBJ2-5; TRBD1 might be the D (6 bases). V lost 7 bases and J 2 bases, leaving 14 bases between the germline ends. The CDR3 loop spans 14 amino acids. CDR1 is SEHNR and CDR2 is FQNEAQ in the germline V gene (reference sequence). CDR3 in amino acids: CASNALQGQETQYF. CDR3 bases: TGTGCCAGCAATGCGCTACAGGGACAAGAGACCCAGTACTTC.

The table lists this clonotype with many counts. An end of the junction does not agree with germline; a read error may underlie this. The chain has TRBV25-1 and TRBJ2-2, with D unresolved. This CDR3 comprises 16 residues. CDR1 is MGHDK, CDR2 SYGVNS, per germline. The CDR3 DNA follows: TGCGCCCTTCGTGGCGCTTCGTCGCCTTACACCGGGGAGCTGTTTTTT. This codes for CALRGASSPYTGELFF.

V usage is TRBV28 and J usage is TRBJ1-2; D not certain. The germline CDR1 and CDR2 sequences are MDHEN and SYDVKM. V was pared by 8 bases and J by 0 bases, with 31 bases between. The CDR3 runs 20 residues. CDR3 residues: CASSTGRLVPRKYTNYGYTF. Here the CDR3 DNA reads TGTGCCAGCTCCACGGGCAGACTAGTTCCCCGTAAGTACACTAACTATGGCTACACCTTC.

For this clonotype: A read error is possible here, since a much larger clone lies one base away. The chain joins TRBV11-2 to TRBJ2-3; D might be TRBD2 (8 bases). Per germline, CDR1 SGHAT and CDR2 FQNNGV. This CDR3 region has 15 residues. In DNA, the CDR3 is TGTGCCAGCAGGCCCTCGGGAGGGGGCACAGATACGCATTATTTT. As protein: CASRPSGGGTDTHYF.

A word on this clonotype: Compared with germline, one end of the junction differs, possibly owing to a read error. The J gene is TRBJ1-2, the V gene TRBV6-1; D is uncertain. The length of the CDR3 is 18 residues. The germline gives CDR1 MNHNS, CDR2 SASEGT. The CDR3 sequence is CANSERFPVLRSNYGYTF. DNA for the CDR3: TGTGCCAACAGTGAACGGTTCCCGGTCCTTAGGTCTAACTATGGCTACACCTTC.

The chain combines TRBV2 with TRBJ2-2; a weak D match, TRBD1 (5 bases). Trimming stripped 4 bases from V and 6 bases from J, with 9 bases between. The CDR3 spans 13 residues. The V gene's germline CDR1 is SNHLY and CDR2 FYNNEI. CDR3 residues: CASSAVGAGELFF. CDR3 sequence (DNA): TGTGCCAGCAGTGCTGTAGGGGCCGGGGAGCTGTTTTTT.

As for this clonotype: At one boundary the junction diverges from the germline segment, which might be a read error. The V gene is TRBV4-2, the J gene TRBJ1-2; tentative D call: TRBD1 (6 bases). Looked up from germline, CDR1 is LGHNA and CDR2 is YNFKEQ. The CDR3 sequence is 12 residues long. The CDR3 protein is CASSSGHYGYIF. The CDR3 nucleotides are TGCGCCAGCAGCTCGGGACACTATGGCTACATCTTC.

V gene TRBV11-3 combines with J gene TRBJ2-1; 10 bases are a match to TRBD2. CDR3 length equals 13 residues. Per the germline V gene, CDR1 is SGHNT and CDR2 is YENEEA. The CDR3 DNA sequence: TGTGTCGGCGCTAGCGGGAGTGGGAACGGGCAGTTCTTC. Amino acids: CVGASGSGNGQFF. Looking up the rest from reference TRBV11-3 and TRBJ2-1 gives the full variable domain: EAGVVQSPRYKIIEKKQPVAFWCNPISGHNTLYWYLQNLGQGPELLIRYENEEAVDDSQLPKDRFSAERLKGVDSTLKIQPAELGDSAVYLCVGASGSGNGQFFGPGTRLTVL.

To note about this clonotype: The junction departs from germline at one end; a sequencing error may be responsible. This chain uses TRBV6-5 with TRBJ1-1; D gene unclear. The length of the CDR3 is 13 residues. CDR1 and CDR2 from the germline V gene are MNHEY and SVGAGI. DNA for the CDR3: TGTGCCGGCAGTTGGAACAGTGACGCCGAAGCTTTCTTT. Its translation: CAGSWNSDAEAFF.

This clonotype is labeled large. The chain links TRBV4-3 to TRBJ2-7; 8 bases agree with TRBD1. The germline V gene has CDR1 LGHNA and CDR2 YSLEER. This CDR3 has 15 residues. V shed 0 bases, J shed 7 bases, and the junction held 8 bases outside the gene matches. The CDR3 here is CASSQDRWTGREQYF. As DNA, the CDR3 is TGCGCCAGCAGCCAAGATCGATGGACAGGGCGGGAGCAGTACTTC.

In this sample, this clonotype turned up many times. This sequence joins TRBV18 and TRBJ2-1; D remains ambiguous. The germline V gene encodes CDR1 KGHSH and CDR2 LQKENI. This CDR3 is built from 12 residues. The germline V and J ends were trimmed by 1 base and 10 bases, with 8 bases remaining between them. The CDR3 sequence is CASSPRSAEQFF. The CDR3 DNA is TGTGCCAGCTCACCACGCTCCGCGGAGCAGTTCTTC.

As concerns this clonotype: No conserved phenylalanine or tryptophan is present at the end of the CDR3, so a read error is the likely explanation. V is TRBV11-3 and J is TRBJ2-5; 12 nucleotides agree with TRBD2. There are 16 residues in the CDR3. CDR1 SGHNT and CDR2 YENEEA come from the germline V gene. CDR3 nucleotides: TGTGTCAGCAGCTTAGATGGACTAGCGGGATGGCATACCCAGTACTTG. This translates into CVSSLDGLAGWHTQYL.

Details on this clonotype: This is likely a read error, given that the CDR3 carries no conserved phenylalanine or tryptophan at its end. It is unclear where the CDR3 begins or ends on the DNA, so no DNA is shown, and the CDR3 is as TCRdb lists it. This chain connects TRBV11-2 to TRBJ2-7; the table gives TRBD2 as D, unverified against the DNA. The CDR3 is made up of 14 amino acids, end residues included. Germline V gene lookup returns CDR1 SGHAT and CDR2 FQNNGV. The CDR3 here is CASSLLPGRYEQHY.

Notes on this clonotype: Without the conserved terminal phenylalanine or tryptophan, this CDR3 likely stems from a read error. The chain recombines TRBV12-3 or TRBV12-4 with TRBJ2-1; TRBD2 matches 14 bases. The CDR3 consists of 15 residues. The V and J ends lost 11 bases and 5 bases, in that order; junction bases with no gene match: 8. CDR3 sequence reads: CAGTRTSGGNNEQFL. CDR3 bases: TGTGCCGGCACCAGGACTAGCGGGGGGAACAATGAGCAGTTCTTA.

Of note for this clonotype: The CDR3 end shows no conserved phenylalanine or tryptophan, and so a read error is likely. This chain uses TRBV11-3 with TRBJ2-1; 9 bases are a match to TRBD2. The germline V gene has CDR1 SGHNT and CDR2 YENEEA. CDR3 length: 15 residues. The ends lost 9 bases at V and 8 bases at J; junction bases unmatched: 14. Written as DNA, the CDR3 is TGTGCCAGTAGCCCACTTGCGGGGGGGGGGTATGAGCAGTTCTCC. It is translated as CASSPLAGGGYEQFS.

To note about this clonotype: A much larger clone lies one base from this, so it may be a read error. The chain couples TRBV5-6 to TRBJ2-3, with TRBD1 matching 10 bases. CDR1 is SGHDT, CDR2 YYEEEE, per germline. The CDR3 runs to 14 residues. J was trimmed by 3 bases and V by 7 bases; bases with no gene match: 5. CDR3 coding DNA: TGTGCCAGCTGCTGGGACAGGGGTACAGATACGCAGTATTTT. Its protein is CASCWDRGTDTQYF. Filled out from reference TRBV5-6 and TRBJ2-3, the complete variable domain reads DAGVTQSPTHLIKTRGQQVTLRCSPKSGHDTVSWYQQALGQGPQFIFQYYEEEERQRGNFPDRFSGHQFPNYSSELNVNALLLGDSALYLCASCWDRGTDTQYFGPGTRLTVL.

Comments on this clonotype: Because it lacks the conserved phenylalanine or tryptophan at the end, this CDR3 is likely a read error. This chain joins TRBV7-9 and TRBJ2-7; a weak D match, TRBD1 (5 bases). Germline lookup yields CDR1 SEHNR and CDR2 FQNEAQ (reference sequence). This CDR3 comprises 12 residues. Trimming stripped 9 bases from V and 2 bases from J, with 11 bases between. The CDR3: CARSADTYEQYL. CDR3 DNA sequence: TGTGCCAGGAGCGCGGACACCTACGAGCAGTACCTC.

The J gene is TRBJ2-1, the V gene TRBV11-2; TRBD2 matches 11 bases. In germline, CDR1 is SGHAT, CDR2 FQNNGV. V was clipped by 1 base and J by 16 bases; unmatched bases: 18. This CDR3 comprises 17 residues. The CDR3 here is CASSLGLVAGGPNDYFF. The CDR3 bases are TGTGCCAGCAGCTTAGGTCTGGTAGCGGGAGGGCCGAATGATTATTTCTTC.

The rearrangement joins TRBV30 to TRBJ2-7; weak D call: TRBD1 (5 bases). The CDR3 has 11 amino acids. Germline V lookup: CDR1 GTSNPN, CDR2 SVGIG (reference sequence). The CDR3 is CAPPVGHEQYF. The CDR3, as DNA: TGTGCTCCACCAGTGGGGCATGAGCAGTACTTC.

In the case of this clonotype: A much larger clonotype is one base distant, so this may be a read error. The rearrangement links TRBV11-2 to TRBJ2-7; D uncertain. This CDR3 contains 14 residues. Looked up from germline, CDR1 is SGHAT and CDR2 is FQNNGV. The CDR3 nucleotides read TGTGCCAACAGCTTAGCCGTGAGGACCTACGAGCAGTACTTC. Protein sequence: CANSLAVRTYEQYF.

Regarding this clonotype: One end of the junction does not line up with germline, which may come from a read error. V usage is TRBV11-3 and J usage is TRBJ2-7; D perhaps matches TRBD1 (6 bases). CDR3 size: 15 residues. Per germline, CDR1 SGHNT and CDR2 YENEEA. In DNA, the CDR3 is TGTGCCAGTAGCTTAGTCGGGACACCATCCTACAAGCAATACTTC. It is translated as CASSLVGTPSYKQYF.

On this clonotype: This may come from a read error, since a much larger clone is one base off. The V call is TRBV18, the J call TRBJ2-1; no definite D call. CDR3 length: 12 residues. The germline CDR1 and CDR2 sequences are KGHSH and LQKENI. This CDR3 reads CANSPDISEQFF. CDR3 bases: TGTGCCAACTCACCCGACATTTCAGAGCAGTTCTTC.

Details on this clonotype: The junction differs from germline at one of its ends, possibly a read error. The CDR3 nucleotides are TGCGCCATCAGCACCCCCCGGGGCCTCGCCCTCTACGAGCAGTACTTC. Its translation: CAISTPRGLALYEQYF. This chain connects TRBV7-8 to TRBJ2-7, with D perhaps being TRBD1 or TRBD2 (5 bases each). This CDR3 has 16 amino acids. Germline values: CDR1 SGHVS, CDR2 FQNEAQ.

With regard to this clonotype: The CDR3 carries no conserved terminal phenylalanine or tryptophan, so it likely arises from a read error. The genes are TRBV12-3 or TRBV12-4 and TRBJ2-1; D is uncertain. The CDR3 length is 16 residues. Trimming removed 5 bases at V and 8 bases at J, with 22 bases between. Here the CDR3 reads CASSLGRLLLYDEQFI. CDR3 nucleotide sequence: TGTGCCAGCAGTCTAGGACGGCTACTATTGTACGATGAGCAGTTCATC.

This clonotype was counted a single time. The germline gene is not matched at one end of the junction; a read error may be the cause. The rearrangement joins TRBV11-3 to TRBJ2-7; D not resolved. Germline CDR1 SGHNT, CDR2 YENEEA. The CDR3 length is 15 residues. The CDR3 region is CVSSLVVTPSYEQYF. The DNA of the CDR3 is TGTGTCAGCAGCTTAGTCGTGACACCATCCTACGAGCAGTACTTC.

Comment on this clonotype: Germline is not matched at one junction end, which may reflect a read error. CDR3: CASSLVWEVSTEAFF. The DNA of the CDR3 is TGTGCCAGTAGCTTGGTGTGGGAGGTGAGCACTGAAGCTTTCTTT. This rearrangement joins TRBV5-6 to TRBJ1-1; D remains ambiguous. The CDR3 length is 15 residues. The germline V gene encodes CDR1 SGHDT and CDR2 YYEEEE.

A word on this clonotype: Its ends do not fully match the called genes, so a read error is possible. The V gene is TRBV11-2, the J gene TRBJ1-6, with no clear D. The CDR3 has 16 residues. Per the germline V gene, CDR1 is SGHAT and CDR2 is FQNNGV. This CDR3 reads CASSFGRNHYNSSLHF. The CDR3 region has the DNA TGTGCCAGTAGCTTTGGTCGGAACCATTATAATTCATCCCTCCACTTT.

As for this clonotype: At one end the junction does not follow the germline gene, possibly because of a read error. This chain joins TRBV5-4 and TRBJ1-1; possible D gene TRBD1, 5 bases. Per the germline V gene, CDR1 is SGHNT and CDR2 is YYREEE (reference sequence). There are 15 residues in the CDR3. CDR3 sequence: CASSWSRVEYTEAYF. Here the CDR3 DNA reads TGTGCCAGCAGCTGGTCCAGGGTCGAGTACACTGAAGCTTACTTT.